The 2 T cell receptor beta chains below come from one sample, sequenced in a study of OX40 agonist ivuxolimab in advanced cancers. The protocol was immunoSEQ multiplex PCR, while the TCRdb copy is restricted to in-frame clones and leaves out a portion. The table lists roughly 51,000 clones, around 88% of them singletons. Specimen: CD4+ or CD8+ T cells sorted from blood, collected in a trial of the OX40 agonist ivuxolimab. The receptors were sampled from an adult with an advanced solid tumor such as melanoma, head and neck, liver or kidney cancer.

The chain has TRBV2 and TRBJ2-1, with 9 bases identical to TRBD2. V was pared by 9 bases and J by 7 bases, with 19 bases of the junction left unmatched. Germline V gene lookup returns CDR1 SNHLY and CDR2 FYNNEI. This CDR3 region has 17 residues. CDR3 region: CASIREAGGPSANEQFF. The CDR3 DNA reads as TGTGCCAGTATAAGGGAGGCGGGAGGGCCAAGTGCTAATGAGCAGTTCTTC. The full variable domain, its missing parts supplied by reference TRBV2 and TRBJ2-1, is EPEVTQTPSHQVTQMGQEVILRCVPISNHLYFYWYRQILGQKVEFLVSFYNNEISEKSEIFDDQFSVERPDGSNFTLKIRSTKLEDSAMYFCASIREAGGPSANEQFFGPGTRLTVL.

This clone was seen just once. The rearrangement joins TRBV5-4 to TRBJ1-2; D uncertain. V lost 5 bases and J lost 0, with 11 bases in between. The CDR3 covers 14 residues. In germline, CDR1 is SGHNT, CDR2 YYREEE (reference sequence). In nucleotides, the CDR3 is TGTGCCAGCAGAGGTAGAGACTCTAACTATGGCTACACCTTC. This sequence encodes CASRGRDSNYGYTF.